This T cell receptor (beta chain) was identified in a study of CD8 T cells in ankylosing spondylitis. Study outcomes and limitations: Disease-linked clones reportedly showed significant enrichment in matched ankylosing spondylitis synovial fluid. In ankylosing spondylitis blood, a motif of roughly eight highly homologous TCR beta variants appeared characteristic.

CDR1 is SGHRS, CDR2 YFSETQ, per germline. The germline V and J ends were trimmed by 5 bases and 3 bases, with 8 bases remaining between them. CDR3 length: 13 residues. This clonotype was seen only a few times. Its antigen remains unidentified. Quantitative 5'-RACE was performed with molecular barcodes, and it yielded the TCR beta libraries. MiXCR, run by TCRdb on the 5' RACE reads, gives a single entry per CDR3 protein. The sample lists 500,000 to 650,000 distinct CDR3 sequences; 5.3% were seen once. This TCR came from a male donor with ankylosing spondylitis. What was sequenced was blood, either unsorted or a sorted T cell fraction (not recorded which). The chain employs TRBV5-1 and TRBJ1-4; tentative D call: TRBD1 (5 bases). The CDR3 DNA reads TGCGCCAGCAGAGCGGGGCCTAATGAAAAACTGTTTTTT. Its protein is CASRAGPNEKLFF.